Below are 5 T cell receptor beta chains sequenced from a single sample in a study of blood T cell repertoires in COVID-19 (dated by TCRdb to 2018 to 2020). The library was produced with the immunoSEQ multiplex PCR assay. TCRdb re-hosts the immuneACCESS table, in-frame sequences only. Its copies lack some clones; in the studies checked, an unresolved V gene accounts for under half of them, and the cause for the rest is not known. The sample table shows around 15,000 clones, and approximately 89% are seen once. Around 8.5% of the sample is held by the ten biggest clonotypes. Sequenced: peripheral blood. These receptors were taken from a human donor in a cohort sampled during active COVID-19.

This chain joins TRBV28 and TRBJ2-1, with a weak D call TRBD1 (6 bases). CDR3 length: 16 amino acids. Germline CDR1 and CDR2: MDHEN and SYDVKM. V was cut by 5 bases and J by 0 bases, with 14 bases left in between. The DNA for the CDR3 is TGTGCCAGCAGTCCAGGGGCCGCTAGCTCCTACAATGAGCAGTTCTTC. Protein product: CASSPGAASSYNEQFF.

V gene TRBV6-5 combines with J gene TRBJ2-5; D is possibly TRBD1 (6 bases). Germline values: CDR1 MNHEY, CDR2 SVGAGI. Trimming took off 0 bases at V and 7 bases at J, with 12 bases between the two ends. The CDR3 runs to 14 residues. DNA for the CDR3: TGTGCCAGCAGTTACTCGACCAGGGGATGGACCCAGTACTTC. Protein: CASSYSTRGWTQYF.

This rearrangement joins TRBV6-5 to TRBJ2-3; D may be TRBD2 (5 bases). Germline CDR1 is MNHEY and CDR2 is SVGAGI. The CDR3 spans 13 residues. The V end lost 7 bases, the J end lost 3 bases, and 11 bases lay between the germline ends. CDR3 residues: CASTRDGTDTQYF. As DNA, the CDR3 is TGTGCCAGCACACGGGATGGGACAGATACGCAGTATTTT.

The V and J genes are TRBV11-3 and TRBJ2-3, with TRBD2 identical over 7 bases. Unmatched junction bases numbered 11, after V lost 5 bases and J lost 3 bases. Germline V CDR1 and CDR2: SGHNT, YENEEA. The CDR3 totals 16 residues. CDR3 amino acids: CASSRRGREITDTQYF. CDR3 bases: TGTGCCAGCAGCCGCCGTGGGCGGGAGATAACAGATACGCAGTATTTT.

V and J are TRBV5-6 and TRBJ2-7, with D tentatively TRBD2 (7 bases). CDR3 size: 12 residues. Germline lookup yields CDR1 SGHDT and CDR2 YYEEEE. Trimming pared 2 bases from V and 6 bases from J, leaving 9 bases between. The CDR3 DNA sequence: TGTGCCAGCAGCTTAGGGGGGGGCGAGCAGTACTTC. This encodes CASSLGGGEQYF.